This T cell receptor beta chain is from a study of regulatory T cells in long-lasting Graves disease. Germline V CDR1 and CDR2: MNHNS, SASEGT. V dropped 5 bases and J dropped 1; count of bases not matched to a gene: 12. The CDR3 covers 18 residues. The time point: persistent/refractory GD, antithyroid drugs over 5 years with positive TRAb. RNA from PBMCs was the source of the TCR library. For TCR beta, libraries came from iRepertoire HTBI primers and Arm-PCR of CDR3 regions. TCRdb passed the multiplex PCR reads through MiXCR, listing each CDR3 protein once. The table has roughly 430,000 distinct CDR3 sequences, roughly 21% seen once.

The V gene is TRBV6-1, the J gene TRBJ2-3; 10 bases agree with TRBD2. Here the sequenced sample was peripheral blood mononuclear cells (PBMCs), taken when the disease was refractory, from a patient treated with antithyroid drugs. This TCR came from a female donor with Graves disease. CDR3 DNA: TGTGCCAGCAGTCGTAGCCCCTGGACTAGCGGTGGCACAGATACGCAGTATTTT. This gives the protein CASSRSPWTSGGTDTQYF.